The 30 T cell receptor beta chains presented below share a single source sample, sequenced in a study of blood T cells in healthy people across ages. The use of a sample-barcoded 5' primer and a J-beta primer mix characterized a second PCR of 7 to 11 cycles. In TCRdb, the 5' RACE reads were re-called with MiXCR into one record per CDR3 protein. The sample records roughly 720,000 distinct CDR3 sequences, 53% being singletons. The sequencing input was blood. These receptors were obtained from a man older than 75 in good health.

This clonotype was observed a few times. The rearrangement links TRBV29-1 to TRBJ1-2; D is unresolved. There are 13 residues in the CDR3. Trimming took off 1 base at V and 2 bases at J, with 8 bases between the two ends. From germline, CDR1 is SQVTM and CDR2 ANQGSEA. The CDR3 DNA reads as TGCAGCGTTGAAGGCGGCAGGAACTATGGCTACACCTTC. Translating it yields CSVEGGRNYGYTF.

V is TRBV12-3 or TRBV12-4 and J is TRBJ2-5; 7 nucleotides align to TRBD2. The CDR3 loop spans 17 amino acids. The V and J ends lost 3 bases and 2 bases, in that order; junction bases with no gene match: 12. The CDR3 spells CASSLEGRLAVQETQYF. The CDR3 nucleotides read TGTGCCAGCAGTTTGGAGGGGAGACTAGCAGTACAAGAGACCCAGTACTTC.

This chain connects TRBV12-3 or TRBV12-4 to TRBJ2-3, with a possible D match to TRBD2 (5 bases). This CDR3 has 12 amino acids. V was pared by 3 bases and J by 14 bases, with 15 bases between. The DNA for the CDR3 is TGTGCCAGCAGTTTCTACAGCGGATACGCGTATTTT. Encoded protein: CASSFYSGYAYF.

A note on this clonotype: A read error may produce the germline difference seen at one junction end. The V call is TRBV10-3, the J call TRBJ2-1; TRBD2 might be the D (6 bases). The CDR3 contains 15 residues. From germline, CDR1 is ENHRY and CDR2 SYGVKD. DNA for the CDR3: TGTGCCATCGCGGGCGGGACCCCCTCCTACAATGGGCAGTTCTTC. Translation: CAIAGGTPSYNGQFF.

The genes are TRBV18 and TRBJ2-5; D uncertain. CDR3 length equals 14 residues. Germline-derived CDR1 and CDR2 are KGHSH and LQKENI. V was trimmed by 1 base and J by 1 base, leaving 7 bases between them. The CDR3 protein is CASSPQAIQETQYF. CDR3 DNA: TGTGCCAGCTCACCACAGGCGATCCAAGAGACCCAGTACTTC. Full variable domain (rest looked up from reference TRBV18 and TRBJ2-5): NAGVMQNPRHLVRRRGQEARLRCSPMKGHSHVYWYRQLPEEGLKFMVYLQKENIIDESGMPKERFSAEFPKEGPSILRIQQVVRGDSAAYFCASSPQAIQETQYFGPGTRLLVL.

This clonotype was counted between two and nine times. The V gene is TRBV3-1, the J gene TRBJ2-5; D call uncertain. The V and J ends lost 2 bases and 6 bases respectively, with 10 bases between them. Germline loops: CDR1 LGHDT, CDR2 YNNKEL (reference sequence). The CDR3 is 13 amino acids. CDR3 DNA: TGTGCCAGCAGCCAATACTCAGAGAAGACCCAGTACTTC. Its protein product is CASSQYSEKTQYF.

There are a few counts of this clonotype. The genes are TRBV7-3 and TRBJ2-3, with 7 nucleotides matching TRBD1. This CDR3 has 18 amino acids. The trim removed 5 bases at V and 0 bases at J, leaving 14 bases unmatched. Germline V CDR1 and CDR2: SGHTA, FQGTGA. The CDR3 DNA reads TGTGCCAGCAGCCTGGGACAGACAAGTCGACCTAGCACAGATACGCAGTATTTT. It specifies CASSLGQTSRPSTDTQYF.

The rearrangement links TRBV15 to TRBJ2-2, with no clear D. Trimming removed 3 bases from V and 2 bases from J, with 13 bases in between. The CDR3 spans 16 residues. Germline V lookup: CDR1 LNHNV, CDR2 YYDKDF (reference sequence). DNA of the CDR3: TGTGCCACCAGCAGCTGGGTAGGGCTCAACACCGGGGAGCTGTTTTTT. This codes for CATSSWVGLNTGELFF. Full variable domain (remainder filled in from reference TRBV15 and TRBJ2-2): DAMVIQNPRYQVTQFGKPVTLSCSQTLNHNVMYWYQQKSSQAPKLLFHYYDKDFNNEADTPDNFQSRRPNTSFCFLDIRSPGLGDTAMYLCATSSWVGLNTGELFFGEGSRLTVL.

This chain joins TRBV11-2 and TRBJ2-1, with 8 bases lining up with TRBD2. The germline V gene encodes CDR1 SGHAT and CDR2 FQNNGV. The V segment lost 5 bases and the J segment 1 base; nucleotides outside the gene matches: 13. The CDR3 is 18 residues long. CDR3 DNA: TGTGCCAGCAGCCCCTCCGCAGGGACTAGTGGGTCCTACAATGAGCAGTTCTTC. This codes for CASSPSAGTSGSYNEQFF.

The chain uses TRBV20-1 and TRBJ2-7; 9 nucleotides match TRBD2. The CDR3 length is 15 residues. V was pared by 5 bases and J by 7 bases, with 15 bases of the junction left unmatched. Germline V gene data show CDR1 as DFQATT and CDR2 as SNEGSKA (reference sequence). The CDR3 protein is CSAHRGSGSRDEQYF. The CDR3, as DNA: TGCAGTGCTCACAGGGGTAGCGGGAGTCGCGATGAGCAGTACTTC.

The chain couples TRBV20-1 to TRBJ2-4; possible D gene TRBD1, 5 bases. The J call may be faulty, since TRBJ2-7 better matches the DNA end. Germline V gives CDR1 DFQATT, CDR2 SNEGSKA (reference sequence). The CDR3 length is 12 residues. CDR3 DNA: TGCAGTGCCCAGACAGAGCCTCTCGAGCAGTACTTC. The encoded protein is CSAQTEPLEQYF.

The V and J genes are TRBV12-3 or TRBV12-4 and TRBJ2-5, with TRBD2 matching 12 bases. V shed 4 bases and J 5 bases; nucleotides not matched to a gene: 5. CDR3 length equals 15 residues. For the CDR3, the DNA is TGTGCCAGCAGTTCCGGACTAGCGGGGAGGGAGACCCAGTACTTC. Protein product: CASSSGLAGRETQYF.

The chain couples TRBV7-2 to TRBJ2-5, with D perhaps matching TRBD2 (6 bases). Germline-derived CDR1 and CDR2 are SGHTA and FQGNSA. Trimming cost V 3 bases and J 11 bases, with 13 bases left between them. This CDR3 region has 12 residues. The CDR3 sequence is CASSLDYREQYF. The CDR3 region has the DNA TGTGCCAGCAGCTTGGACTACCGGGAGCAGTACTTC.

V gene TRBV5-1 combines with J gene TRBJ2-7; 8 bases line up with TRBD2. The V gene's germline CDR1 is SGHRS and CDR2 YFSETQ. The CDR3 has 15 residues. The ends lost 1 base at V and 1 base at J; junction bases unmatched: 4. CDR3 sequence reads: CASSLISSGSYEQYF. The DNA for the CDR3 is TGCGCCAGCAGCTTGATATCTAGCGGGTCCTACGAGCAGTACTTC. The entire variable domain, with the rest obtained from reference TRBV5-1 and TRBJ2-7, is as follows: KAGVTQTPRYLIKTRGQQVTLSCSPISGHRSVSWYQQTPGQGLQFLFEYFSETQRNKGNFPGRFSGRQFSNSRSEMNVSTLELGDSALYLCASSLISSGSYEQYFGPGTRLTVT.

This sequence joins TRBV29-1 and TRBJ2-1, with 8 bases that match TRBD1. The CDR3 has 13 amino acids. Germline values: CDR1 SQVTM, CDR2 ANQGSEA. V lost 7 bases to trimming and J lost 1 base; unmatched junction nucleotides: 3. The CDR3 spells CSARQGSYNEQFF. The CDR3 DNA follows: TGCAGCGCACGACAGGGGTCCTACAATGAGCAGTTCTTC.

The chain has TRBV28 and TRBJ1-5, with D perhaps TRBD1 (6 bases). The CDR3 covers 14 residues. The V gene's germline CDR1 is MDHEN and CDR2 SYDVKM. Trimming removed 4 bases from V and 5 bases from J, with 12 bases in between. The chain's CDR3 is CASSSDRTDQPQHF. The CDR3 DNA is TGTGCCAGCAGTTCCGACAGGACGGATCAGCCCCAGCATTTT. Together with reference TRBV28 and TRBJ1-5, the CDR3 gives the full variable domain: DVKVTQSSRYLVKRTGEKVFLECVQDMDHENMFWYRQDPGLGLRLIYFSYDVKMKEKGDIPEGYSVSREKKERFSLILESASTNQTSMYLCASSSDRTDQPQHFGDGTRLSIL.

On this clonotype: Just one base apart from a much larger clone, this may be a read error. The V and J genes are TRBV7-9 and TRBJ2-4; tentatively, D is TRBD1 or TRBD2 (6 bases each). The J call may not be correct, given that the DNA end is closer to TRBJ2-7. CDR1 and CDR2 from the germline V gene are SEHNR and FQNEAQ (reference sequence). The CDR3 spans 17 residues. The CDR3 DNA sequence: TGTGCCAGCAGCGCCGCAGATGGGGGGCAAAAGGGGAACGAGCAGTACTTC. This encodes CASSAADGGQKGNEQYF.

This clonotype appeared once. The CDR3 coding sequence is TGTGCCAGCAGGGTCGGAGGACTCACAGATACGCAGTATTTT. Amino acids: CASRVGGLTDTQYF. This chain connects TRBV2 to TRBJ2-3; perhaps TRBD2 as D (5 bases). This CDR3 is 14 amino acids long. V lost 6 bases to trimming and J lost 2 bases, with 12 bases between them. Germline V gives CDR1 SNHLY, CDR2 FYNNEI.

This clonotype was observed a few times. The V call is TRBV29-1, the J call TRBJ2-1, with D maybe TRBD2 (7 bases). The CDR3 runs to 14 residues. V shed 7 bases and J shed 4 bases, with 17 bases lying between them. The germline V gene encodes CDR1 SQVTM and CDR2 ANQGSEA. CDR3: CSAKEGGGYNEQFF. The CDR3 DNA reads as TGCAGCGCCAAGGAGGGGGGGGGTTACAATGAGCAGTTCTTC.

V is TRBV29-1 and J is TRBJ2-3; no reliable D call. CDR1 is SQVTM and CDR2 is ANQGSEA in the germline V gene. The CDR3 totals 15 residues. V lost 0 bases to trimming and J lost 1 base, with 11 bases between them. This CDR3 is CSVEDNPSRTDTQYF. For the CDR3, the DNA is TGCAGCGTTGAAGATAACCCCTCGCGCACAGATACGCAGTATTTT.

The chain recombines TRBV10-3 with TRBJ1-6; no firm D call. Per the germline V gene, CDR1 is ENHRY and CDR2 is SYGVKD. V was pared by 0 bases and J by 7 bases, with 4 bases between. The CDR3 consists of 13 residues. In DNA form, the CDR3 reads TGTGCCATCAGTGAGTCGGGGAATTCACCCCTCCACTTT. Its translation: CAISESGNSPLHF.

The chain is built from TRBV7-2 and TRBJ2-7, with D unclear. CDR3 length: 14 amino acids. V gave up 2 bases and J gave up 5 bases, with 13 bases separating them. Germline CDR1 reads SGHTA; CDR2 reads FQGNSA. CDR3 DNA: TGTGCCAGCAGCTTATGGTCTCTTAACAACGAGCAGTACTTC. Its translation is CASSLWSLNNEQYF.

This clonotype was picked up many times. V and J are TRBV7-2 and TRBJ2-7; D call uncertain. Germline values: CDR1 SGHTA, CDR2 FQGNSA. CDR3 length: 12 amino acids. V was pared by 5 bases and J by 2 bases, with 7 bases between. The CDR3 nucleotides are TGTGCCAGCAGCAAAGACACCTACGAGCAGTACTTC. Protein: CASSKDTYEQYF.

V gene TRBV27 combines with J gene TRBJ2-7, with 9 bases that match TRBD1. Germline V gene sequence: CDR1 MNHEY, CDR2 SMNVEV (reference sequence). The CDR3 sequence is 14 residues long. The ends lost 8 bases at V and 6 bases at J; junction bases unmatched: 11. The CDR3 loop reads CASGGKGTGFEQYF. In DNA form, the CDR3 reads TGTGCCAGCGGTGGGAAGGGGACAGGGTTCGAGCAGTACTTC.

The V and J genes are TRBV5-1 and TRBJ2-1; 8 bases fit TRBD2. The CDR3 consists of 17 residues. Germline CDR1 is SGHRS and CDR2 is YFSETQ. V shed 2 bases and J 9 bases; nucleotides not matched to a gene: 16. The CDR3 coding sequence is TGCGCCAGCAGCTTTTATCAGAGCGGGAGAGGAGTCGGTGAGCAGTTCTTC. Encoded protein: CASSFYQSGRGVGEQFF. The complete variable domain, with remaining parts taken from reference TRBV5-1 and TRBJ2-1, reads KAGVTQTPRYLIKTRGQQVTLSCSPISGHRSVSWYQQTPGQGLQFLFEYFSETQRNKGNFPGRFSGRQFSNSRSEMNVSTLELGDSALYLCASSFYQSGRGVGEQFFGPGTRLTVL.

For the CDR3, the DNA is TGTGCCAGCAGCTTAGGAGCGGGAGTGGGCACCGGGGAGCTGTTTTTT. Translation: CASSLGAGVGTGELFF. V is TRBV7-2 and J is TRBJ2-2; TRBD2 agrees at 8 bases. Germline CDR1 and CDR2: SGHTA and FQGNSA. This CDR3 is built from 16 residues. With V trimmed by 1 base and J by 4 bases, 5 bases remained unmatched. Full variable domain (missing parts from reference TRBV7-2 and TRBJ2-2): GAGVSQSPSNKVTEKGKDVELRCDPISGHTALYWYRQSLGQGLEFLIYFQGNSAPDKSGLPSDRFSAERTGGSVSTLTIQRTQQEDSAVYLCASSLGAGVGTGELFFGEGSRLTVL.

The J gene is TRBJ1-2, the V gene TRBV12-3 or TRBV12-4; possibly TRBD1 for D (5 bases). Trimming left V 6 bases short and J 8 bases short, with 13 bases between. This CDR3 is 12 amino acids long. The CDR3 coding sequence is TGTGCCAGCAGCCTTCATGCAGGGGGCTACACCTTC. Amino acid sequence: CASSLHAGGYTF.

The chain recombines TRBV7-2 with TRBJ2-1, with unresolved D. V lost 5 bases to trimming and J lost 6 bases, with 11 bases between them. From germline, CDR1 is SGHTA and CDR2 FQGNSA. The CDR3 runs to 13 residues. This CDR3 is CASSRRVGNEQFF. In DNA form, the CDR3 reads TGTGCCAGCAGCCGTCGGGTAGGCAATGAGCAGTTCTTC.

Note on this clonotype: Mismatch with germline at one junction end may stem from a read error. V and J are TRBV29-1 and TRBJ1-5, with 7 bases fitting TRBD1. The CDR3 is 13 amino acids. The germline gives CDR1 SQVTM, CDR2 ANQGSEA. The CDR3 coding sequence is TGCAGCGCTGGACAGGTCCCGAATCTGCCCCAGCATTTT. Protein sequence: CSAGQVPNLPQHF.

J is TRBJ2-7 and V is TRBV4-2; D not resolved. The CDR3 is 15 residues long. Germline CDR1 and CDR2: LGHNA and YNFKEQ. V was shortened by 1 base and J by 2 bases, with 12 bases between the two germline ends. The CDR3 DNA is TGTGCCAGCAGCCAAGGTGGCCTAGTGGCCTACGAGCAGTACTTC. Translating gives CASSQGGLVAYEQYF.